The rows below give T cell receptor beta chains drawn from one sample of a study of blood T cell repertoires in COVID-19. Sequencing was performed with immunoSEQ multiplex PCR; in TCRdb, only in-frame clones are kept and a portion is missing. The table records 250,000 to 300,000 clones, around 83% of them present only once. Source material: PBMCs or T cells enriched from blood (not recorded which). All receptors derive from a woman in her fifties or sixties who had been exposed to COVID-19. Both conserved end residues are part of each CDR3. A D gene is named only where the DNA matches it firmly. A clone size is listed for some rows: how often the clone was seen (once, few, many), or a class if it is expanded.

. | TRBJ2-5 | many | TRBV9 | CASSASLGGLGETQYF | TGTGCCAGCAGCGCCTCCCTGGGGGGATTGGGGGAGACCCAGTACTTC
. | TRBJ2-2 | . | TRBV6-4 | CASRLADESGELFF | TGTGCCAGCCGATTAGCGGATGAGTCCGGGGAGCTGTTTTTT
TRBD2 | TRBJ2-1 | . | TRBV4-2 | CASSQESGGEQFF | TGTGCCAGCAGCCAAGAATCGGGGGGTGAGCAGTTCTTC
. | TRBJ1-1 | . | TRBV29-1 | CSVEVRGMNTEAFF | TGCAGCGTTGAAGTTCGAGGGATGAACACTGAAGCTTTCTTT
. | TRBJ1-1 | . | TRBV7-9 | CASSPGGGTEAFF | TGTGCCAGCAGCCCCGGGGGAGGAACTGAAGCTTTCTTT
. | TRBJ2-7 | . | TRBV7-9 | CASSNFEGTYEQYF | TGTGCCAGCAGCAACTTTGAGGGTACCTACGAGCAGTACTTC
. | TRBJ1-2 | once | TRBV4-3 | CASSPGEGPNYGYTF | TGCGCCAGCAGCCCAGGGGAGGGTCCTAACTATGGCTACACCTTC
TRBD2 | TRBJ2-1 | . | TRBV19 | CASSIPGGANNEQFF | TGTGCCAGTAGTATCCCCGGGGGGGCAAACAATGAGCAGTTCTTC
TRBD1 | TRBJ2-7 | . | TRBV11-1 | CASSLAQTGIYEQYF | TGTGCCAGCAGCTTAGCCCAGACAGGGATCTACGAGCAGTACTTC
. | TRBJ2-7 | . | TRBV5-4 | CASSHGLKPHEQYF | TGTGCCAGCAGCCATGGACTCAAACCCCACGAGCAGTACTTC